These T cell receptor beta chains were read from a single sample in a study of PD-1 blockade in classical Hodgkin lymphoma. Libraries were prepared by immunoSEQ multiplex PCR; TCRdb keeps only in-frame clonotypes and omits some of them. The sample has about 58,000 clones, 80% to 95% seen once. This sample comprised peripheral blood mononuclear cells (PBMCs), obtained before the second cycle of nivolumab. All receptors come from a human donor with classical Hodgkin lymphoma. Each CDR3 is given with its conserved first and last residue. The D gene is left open where the match is weak. Clone size is shown for a subset of rows, as once, few, many or a class of expanded clone.

abundance	d_gene	j_gene	v_gene	CDR3nt	CDR3aa
few	NA	TRBJ1-5	TRBV5-1	TGCGCCAGCAGCTTGGAAGGGACGAATAGCAATCAGCCCCAGCATTTT	CASSLEGTNSNQPQHF
NA	TRBD2	TRBJ2-1	TRBV18	TGTGCCAGCTCATCCCCGGGACTAGCGGGGGGGAACAATGAGCAGTTCTTC	CASSSPGLAGGNNEQFF
NA	NA	TRBJ1-2	TRBV28	TGTGCCAGCAGGAGAAATGGCGGGTATGGCTACACCTTC	CASRRNGGYGYTF
few	NA	TRBJ1-2	TRBV9	TGTGCCAGCAGCGCCACGGGGGGCGCAAATGGCTACACCTTC	CASSATGGANGYTF
NA	TRBD2	TRBJ2-7	TRBV18	TGTGCCAGCTCTAGACTAGCGGGGGCCTCCTACGAGCAGTACTTC	CASSRLAGASYEQYF
NA	NA	TRBJ1-2	TRBV30	TGTGCCTGGAGTGTATTGGAGAACTATGGCTACACCTTC	CAWSVLENYGYTF
NA	NA	TRBJ1-1	TRBV18	TGTGCCAGCTCCCCGAACCGGTCTGGACCTGAAGCTTTCTTT	CASSPNRSGPEAFF
once	TRBD2	TRBJ2-1	TRBV11-1	TGTGCCAGCAGCCCGTACCTAGCGGGGAGGGGGGAGTACAATGAGCAGTTCTTC	CASSPYLAGRGEYNEQFF
few	NA	TRBJ1-2	TRBV27	TGTGCCAGCAGTGAGGGTCTCGGCTATGGCTACACCTTC	CASSEGLGYGYTF
NA	NA	TRBJ1-2	TRBV30	TGTGCCGGGGACGGTGAGGACTATGGCTACACCTTC	CAGDGEDYGYTF
NA	TRBD2	TRBJ2-1	TRBV13	TGTGCCAGCAGCTTTAGCGGGGGGGCCTTGAAGGAGCAGTTCTTC	CASSFSGGALKEQFF
NA	TRBD2	TRBJ2-5	TRBV6-6	TGTGCCAGCAGGTCTAGCGGGGGGGGAGGCCAAGAGACCCAGTACTTC	CASRSSGGGGQETQYF
NA	NA	TRBJ2-7	TRBV7-9	TGTGCCAGCAGCTTAGTTGTCAGTTCCTACGAGCAGTACTTC	CASSLVVSSYEQYF
once	NA	TRBJ2-5	TRBV6-5	TGTGCCAGCACTTCGGAGGCCCACGAGTACTTC	CASTSEAHEYF
NA	NA	TRBJ1-2	TRBV28	TGTGCCAGCAGTATGGAAGGCTATGGCTACACCTTC	CASSMEGYGYTF
NA	TRBD2	TRBJ2-1	TRBV9	TGTGCCAGCAGCGTATACGGGACTAGCCCGAATGAGCAGTTCTTC	CASSVYGTSPNEQFF
NA	NA	TRBJ2-7	TRBV19	TGTGCCAGTAGTATCCCAGGGTACGAGCAGTACTTC	CASSIPGYEQYF
NA	TRBD2	TRBJ2-1	TRBV7-3	TGTGCCAGCAGGACCCCGGAGCGGGGGGGCGGGCAGTTCTTC	CASRTPERGGGQFF
NA	NA	TRBJ2-7	TRBV7-3	TGTGCCAGCAGCTTAACGGCAGGATCCTACGAGCAGTACTTC	CASSLTAGSYEQYF
NA	NA	TRBJ1-5	TRBV6-5	TGTGCCAGCAGTTATGGGGAGGGGAATCAGCCCCAGCATTTT	CASSYGEGNQPQHF
NA	NA	TRBJ2-7	TRBV29-1	TGCAGCGCCCGGGACAAGGACTACGAGCAGTACTTC	CSARDKDYEQYF
NA	NA	TRBJ1-2	TRBV7-9	TGTGCCAGCAGCTTAGGAGGTACAGAGGCTAACTATGGCTACACCTTC	CASSLGGTEANYGYTF
NA	NA	TRBJ1-5	TRBV6-1	TGTGCCAGCAGTGAAGCGCTTCGGCCTCGAAATAGCAATCAGCCCCAGCATTTT	CASSEALRPRNSNQPQHF
NA	NA	TRBJ2-2	TRBV27	TGTGCCAGCAGTTTTCTAGCAATCGGGGAGCTGTTTTTT	CASSFLAIGELFF
NA	TRBD2	TRBJ2-5	TRBV11-2	TGTGCCAGCAGCTTTGTCTGGGCTAGCGGGGGGCAAGAGACCCAGTACTTC	CASSFVWASGGQETQYF
NA	TRBD2	TRBJ2-4	TRBV2	TGTGCCAGCAGATCCACTAGCGGTGTCAAAAACATTCAGTACTTC	CASRSTSGVKNIQYF
NA	TRBD2	TRBJ2-5	TRBV4-3	TGCGCCAGCAGCCAAGCGCTAGCGGGAGAAGTCCAGTACTTC	CASSQALAGEVQYF
NA	NA	TRBJ2-6	TRBV27	TGTGCCAGCAGTTCTGGGGCCAACGTCCTGACTTTC	CASSSGANVLTF
NA	NA	TRBJ2-7	TRBV27	TGTGCCAGCAGTTTATTACAGGGCCCCTACGAGCAGTACTTC	CASSLLQGPYEQYF
NA	TRBD1	TRBJ1-1	TRBV5-1	TGCGCCAGCAGGGCCGGGACAGGGGACTTGAAGGGCGAAGCTTTCTTT	CASRAGTGDLKGEAFF
once	NA	TRBJ1-1	TRBV6-4	TGTGCCAGCAGCCAGACAATCGGGGTGGTGGCCACTGAAGCTTTCTTT	CASSQTIGVVATEAFF
NA	NA	TRBJ2-6	TRBV18	TGTGCCAGCTCAAGCCCGAACGCTGGGGCCAACGTCCTGACTTTC	CASSSPNAGANVLTF
few	NA	TRBJ2-7	TRBV7-2	TGTGCCAGCAGCTTAGAAAAGGCCTACGAGCAGTACTTC	CASSLEKAYEQYF
once	NA	TRBJ2-7	TRBV9	TGTGCCAGCAGCGCGGAGGCAGGGTACGAGCAGTACTTC	CASSAEAGYEQYF
NA	NA	TRBJ2-3	TRBV11-2	TGTGCCAGCACTTCCGAGGCGGGCCCTAGCACAGATACGCAGTATTTT	CASTSEAGPSTDTQYF
once	NA	TRBJ1-1	TRBV15	TGTGCCACCAGCAGAGATCGTTCAGGGGCCCCGAACACTGAAGCTTTCTTT	CATSRDRSGAPNTEAFF
NA	NA	TRBJ1-1	TRBV6-5	TGTGCCAGCAGTTACCACCCCGGGGAGATGAACACTGAAGCTTTCTTT	CASSYHPGEMNTEAFF
NA	NA	TRBJ1-1	TRBV27	TGTGCCAGCAGTTTAGGGGGGGTGGTGACTGAAGCTTTCTTT	CASSLGGVVTEAFF
once	NA	TRBJ1-1	TRBV7-3	TGTGCCAGCAGCTCGGGTGTCAACACTGAAGCTTTCTTT	CASSSGVNTEAFF
NA	NA	TRBJ2-3	TRBV27	TGTGCCAGCAGTTTTATAGGGGGGCAGACAGATACGCAGTATTTT	CASSFIGGQTDTQYF
NA	NA	TRBJ2-1	TRBV19	TGTGCCAGTGATGGGGAGGCGAATGAGCAGTTCTTC	CASDGEANEQFF
once	NA	TRBJ2-5	TRBV4-1	TGCGCCAGCAGCCAAGATAACAGGGAAGATGAGACCCAGTACTTC	CASSQDNREDETQYF
NA	NA	TRBJ2-5	TRBV2	TGTGCCAGTTACACGCTGTACAACCAAGAGACCCAGTACTTC	CASYTLYNQETQYF
NA	TRBD2	TRBJ2-3	TRBV9	TGTGCCAGCTCGAGGGGGATACTAGCGGGAGTGTGGGCAGATACGCAGTATTTT	CASSRGILAGVWADTQYF
NA	NA	TRBJ1-4	TRBV28	TGTGCCAGCACCCCCCGTTCGGCAGGGGAGGAAAAACTGTTTTTT	CASTPRSAGEEKLFF
NA	TRBD2	TRBJ2-7	TRBV29-1	TGCAGCGTTATCGGGGGGGGCTACGAGCAGTACTTC	CSVIGGGYEQYF
few	TRBD1	TRBJ2-7	TRBV6-1	TGTGCCAGCAGTGAATGGGGGGGGACAGGGGCTTACGAGCAGTACTTC	CASSEWGGTGAYEQYF
NA	NA	TRBJ2-1	TRBV30	TGTGCCTGGTCGATCGTGGGTGAGCAGTTCTTC	CAWSIVGEQFF
NA	NA	TRBJ1-4	TRBV5-1	TGCGCCAGCACAGTCGACAGCACCAATGAAAAACTGTTTTTT	CASTVDSTNEKLFF
NA	TRBD2	TRBJ2-1	TRBV5-1	TGCGCCAGCGGAGCTCCTGTTAGCGGGGGGGCCTCCCGCAATGAGCAGTTCTTC	CASGAPVSGGASRNEQFF
NA	TRBD1	TRBJ1-2	TRBV7-6	TGTGCCAGCAGCATAGGACTCGACAGGGAGGGGTATGGCTACACCTTC	CASSIGLDREGYGYTF
NA	TRBD2	TRBJ2-7	TRBV6-4	TGTGCCAGCAGTGACCTTGGAGGTAGCGGGACACGGGACCCCTACGAGCAGTACTTC	CASSDLGGSGTRDPYEQYF
NA	NA	TRBJ2-4	TRBV6-5	TGTGCCAGCAGTCGCCATAAGGGGTTGAAAAACATTCAGTACTTC	CASSRHKGLKNIQYF
NA	NA	TRBJ1-4	TRBV2	TGTGCCAGCAGTGCCGGGGGCTTAGGGCAACTGTTTTTT	CASSAGGLGQLFF
NA	TRBD1	TRBJ1-2	TRBV27	TGTGCCAGCAGCCGCTCGGCAGGGGGCCTGAACTATGGCTACACCTTC	CASSRSAGGLNYGYTF
NA	TRBD2	TRBJ2-7	TRBV7-8	TGTGCCAGCAGCTCGTTGGGCGGGAGCCCTCCCTACGAGCAGTACTTC	CASSSLGGSPPYEQYF
NA	NA	TRBJ2-7	TRBV7-9	TGTGCCAGCAGCTTATTCTTGGGACAAAGCTCCTACGAGCAGTACTTC	CASSLFLGQSSYEQYF
NA	NA	TRBJ1-1	TRBV28	TGTGCCAGCAGCTCCGACAGGTTCCTTTTGGCTTTCTTT	CASSSDRFLLAFF
NA	NA	TRBJ2-1	TRBV28	TGTGCCAGCAGTTTATATGAGGGATACAATGAGCAGTTCTTC	CASSLYEGYNEQFF